This record looks at one T cell receptor (beta chain) sequence and its context. The specificity of this receptor is unknown. The sample holds no much larger clone one base away, and base qualities are not on file. The same CDR3 is also encoded by other DNA sequences in this sample. TCR CDR3 regions were amplified from genomic DNA by multiplex PCR using the deep immunoSEQ assay. Extracted genomic DNA from each cell subset was spread evenly across all wells of several immunoSEQ 96-well plates, with each plate serving as a replicate. For sorted subsets, 200 to 250 ng genomic DNA, equal to 25,000 to 35,000 T cell genomes, was loaded into each replicate PCR. Purified libraries were quantified with a Qubit 3.0 fluorometer, sized on a Bioanalyzer 2100, and re-quantified with the KAPA Library Quantification kit. Every immunoSEQ 96-well plate was sequenced on a separate single-read 150-cycle Illumina NextSeq 550 flow cell. As for the authors' bioinformatics: The immunoSEQ output contained only junctional sequences without quality scores, so filtering could not match that applied to full-length reads. To assign V/J genes and CDR3, sequences were annotated against IMGT germline references using PyIR, a Python wrapper for IgBLAST v1.9. Reads with weak V/J assignments (E-value above 1e-6), missing CDR3, stop codons, out-of-frame junctions, or ambiguous translated residues were removed. V3J clonotypes were defined as sequences sharing the same inferred V gene, J gene, and CDR3 amino acid sequence. Percentage overlap between repertoires was computed as shared unique clonotypes divided by the size of the smaller repertoire. Repertoire richness was assessed with RTK rarefaction, the Chao1 estimator, and Recon v2.1 estimates of unobserved clonotypes. OLGA was used to compute generation probabilities for all TCRbeta clonotypes that the gDNA method yielded from four donors. TCRdb took over this immuneACCESS table, retaining in-frame rearrangements with V and J assigned. Such tables are incomplete; in checked studies, under half of the missing clones stem from an unresolved V gene, and the remainder is unexplained. V and J calls and clone size are given by that table; D and trimming were obtained from the DNA. The sample contains some 2,400,000 clones, roughly 95% of them found a single time. Of the sample, approximately 0.13% is held by the ten largest clones.

There are 14 amino acids in the CDR3, from cysteine to phenylalanine inclusive. The retained sequence is limited to the CDR3, 42 bases, with the frame set at the first base. CDR1 and CDR2 are drawn from the germline V gene (reference sequence): SEHNR, FQNEAQ. V is cut by 1 base and J by 1 base, and the space between the germline ends is 7 bases. Donors were healthy HIV-negative adults with no recently reported acute infections or vaccinations. Only Caucasian adults living in Nashville, Tennessee, USA were represented among the donors. CD4+ T cells were enriched through magnetic negative selection, after which naive cells were positively selected on CD45RA and the remaining negative fraction served as the memory subset. Blood was collected by leukapheresis, and PBMCs were isolated by Ficoll-Histopaque density gradient centrifugation and then cryopreserved in liquid nitrogen vapor phase. Purity and quantity of every magnetically sorted T cell population were checked by analytical flow cytometry. Genomic DNA was isolated from every sorted fraction and measured by UV absorbance on a Nanodrop 2000c.

This record belongs to a study of shared clonotypes between healthy human individuals (TCRdb year 2020). A note on the overall study: A few men and a couple of women, aged 18 to 49 years, made up the cohort. For each donor, three plates each were used for CD4 naive and CD4 memory, two plates were used for CD8 naive, and one plate was used for CD8 memory. To estimate repertoire size and how much clonotypes are shared between individuals, the study performed deep sequencing of blood TCR repertoires from a few healthy adults. Different laboratories and diverse techniques were used to prepare libraries and sequence TCR repertoires, to increase sequencing depth and limit assay-specific biases. Per donor, leukapheresis produced somewhere between about 0.85 and 9.5 billion PBMCs.

What the research found in general, with its limitations: Because the study included a small number of donors, the genetic and exposure-history diversity represented was limited. Higher generation probabilities were observed for clonotypes shared by all four sorted-subset donors than for non-shared clonotypes. Sampling was restricted to blood, and TCR repertoires in tissue are likely to differ from TCR repertoires in blood. Pairwise subsampling led to the expectation that sequencing depth would affect the degree of clonotype sharing among donors. Even with the large sequencing depth, rarefaction of the sorted-subset datasets indicated that sequencing was incomplete. About 5% of naive CD4, around 4% of naive CD8, about 2.5% of memory CD4, and 0.4% of memory CD8 clonotypes were shared across several donors. Naive subsets generally had larger estimated clonotype richness than memory subsets.

Sequenced: naive CD4+ T cells sorted from blood. The cell subset or site label of this sample denotes: CD45RA+ positively selected. The rearranged chain carries TRBV7-9 and TRBJ1-1; possibly the D gene is TRBD1, per 6 matching bases. This receptor was identified in a man younger than 35 in good health. The nucleotides read TGTGCCAGCAGCTTAGACAGGGCGAACACTGAAGCTTTCTTT. This gives the protein CASSLDRANTEAFF. Reference TRBV7-9 and TRBJ1-1 proteins supply the regions before and after the CDR3; the full variable domain is: DTGVSQNPRHKITKRGQNVTFRCDPISEHNRLYWYRQTLGQGPEFLTYFQNEAQLEKSRLLSDRFSAERPKGSFSTLEIQRTEQGDSAMYLCASSLDRANTEAFFGQGTRLTVV.